The 28 T cell receptor beta chains in this list originate from one sample, sequenced in a study of blood T cell repertoires in COVID-19 (TCRdb year 2020). Preparation of the library involved the immunoSEQ multiplex PCR assay. Held by TCRdb, this immuneACCESS table contains in-frame sequences only and omits some clones. Under half of the omission traces to an unresolved V gene where checked; the cause of the rest is unknown. Here the sample has 60,000 to 85,000 clones; about nine tenths occur a single time. Of the sample, 3.5% to 5.5% falls within the top ten clones. The sample taken for sequencing was peripheral blood. The origin of the receptors is a man between 50 and 59 years old with active COVID-19.

The V call is TRBV5-4, the J call TRBJ2-2; tentatively, D is TRBD2 (6 bases). The CDR3 loop spans 14 amino acids. Trimming pared 4 bases from V and 4 bases from J, leaving 11 bases between. Germline-derived CDR1 and CDR2 are SGHNT and YYREEE (reference sequence). Here the CDR3 DNA reads TGTGCCAGCAGCCGGGACTCTCCCACCGGGGAGCTGTTTTTT. Translated, it gives CASSRDSPTGELFF.

The chain has TRBV28 and TRBJ2-1, with D perhaps matching TRBD2 (5 bases). Trimming pared 3 bases from V and 6 bases from J, leaving 12 bases between. In germline, CDR1 is MDHEN, CDR2 SYDVKM. The CDR3 has 14 residues. The CDR3 DNA reads TGTGCCAGCAGTTTGGCCGGGGATGCCAATGAGCAGTTCTTC. Its protein is CASSLAGDANEQFF.

V gene TRBV6-5 combines with J gene TRBJ2-3; 10 bases agree with TRBD1. With V trimmed by 6 bases and J by 2 bases, 2 bases remained unmatched. The CDR3 is 14 residues long. CDR1 is MNHEY and CDR2 is SVGAGI in the germline V gene. CDR3 sequence (DNA): TGTGCCAGCAGGGGGACAGGGGTCACAGATACGCAGTATTTT. It encodes CASRGTGVTDTQYF.

The chain recombines TRBV7-3 with TRBJ2-7; 7 nucleotides line up with TRBD2. Looked up from germline, CDR1 is SGHTA and CDR2 is FQGTGA. CDR3 length: 16 amino acids. Trimming removed 4 bases from V and 3 bases from J; junction bases left unmatched: 12. The CDR3 region is CASSYRGGVGHYEQYF. DNA of the CDR3: TGTGCCAGCAGCTATAGGGGAGGGGTCGGGCACTACGAGCAGTACTTC. The entire variable domain, with the rest obtained from reference TRBV7-3 and TRBJ2-7, is as follows: GAGVSQTPSNKVTEKGKYVELRCDPISGHTALYWYRQSLGQGPEFLIYFQGTGAADDSGLPNDRFFAVRPEGSVSTLKIQRTERGDSAVYLCASSYRGGVGHYEQYFGPGTRLTVT.

The chain joins TRBV4-2 to TRBJ2-4; D call uncertain. The V and J ends lost 4 bases and 7 bases respectively, with 5 bases between them. The CDR3 extends over 11 amino acids. In germline, CDR1 is LGHNA, CDR2 YNFKEQ. CDR3 sequence (DNA): TGTGCCAGCAGCCCGTCGAACATTCAGTACTTC. This codes for CASSPSNIQYF.

V gene TRBV7-3 combines with J gene TRBJ2-1; the D is unclear. Germline assignment: CDR1 SGHTA and CDR2 FQGTGA. V was clipped by 5 bases and J by 4 bases, with 9 bases between them. The CDR3 contains 13 residues. The CDR3 reads CASSRAGYNEQFF. Written as DNA, the CDR3 is TGTGCCAGCAGCCGCGCAGGATACAATGAGCAGTTCTTC. Full variable domain (outside the CDR3, taken from reference TRBV7-3 and TRBJ2-1): GAGVSQTPSNKVTEKGKYVELRCDPISGHTALYWYRQSLGQGPEFLIYFQGTGAADDSGLPNDRFFAVRPEGSVSTLKIQRTERGDSAVYLCASSRAGYNEQFFGPGTRLTVL.

This chain connects TRBV10-2 to TRBJ1-6; TRBD1 might be the D (6 bases). V dropped 3 bases and J dropped 8 bases, with 8 bases sitting between them. The CDR3 has 13 residues. Germline V gives CDR1 WSHSY, CDR2 SAAADI. The CDR3 DNA follows: TGCGCCAGCAGTGAACAGGGTTATTCACCCCTCCACTTT. Residues: CASSEQGYSPLHF.

This clone was found once. This chain uses TRBV5-1 with TRBJ1-1; weak D call: TRBD1 (5 bases). CDR3 size: 14 residues. Germline CDR1 and CDR2: SGHRS and YFSETQ. Trimming shortened V by 1 base and J by 4 bases, and 11 bases separated the two germline ends. The chain's CDR3 is CASSLSGDRTEAFF. For the CDR3, the DNA is TGCGCCAGCAGCTTGTCGGGGGATCGCACTGAAGCTTTCTTT.

The table lists this clone with a count of one. V usage is TRBV11-3 and J usage is TRBJ2-7, with D possibly being TRBD1 (6 bases). The length of the CDR3 is 16 residues. The germline CDR1 and CDR2 sequences are SGHNT and YENEEA. The germline V and J ends were trimmed by 5 bases and 2 bases, with 19 bases remaining between them. CDR3: CASSRNIRTETYEQYF. The CDR3 nucleotides read TGTGCCAGCAGCCGCAACATACGGACAGAGACCTACGAGCAGTACTTC.

The chain has TRBV3-1 (or the pseudogene TRBV3-2) and TRBJ2-1, with 7 bases matching TRBD1. CDR3 length: 14 residues. Trimming cost V 3 bases and J 5 bases; bases outside gene matches: 4. CDR1 is LGHDT, CDR2 YNNKEL, per germline (reference sequence). The CDR3 DNA follows: TGTGCCAGCAGCCAGTACGACAGGGACAATGAGCAGTTCTTC. Protein product: CASSQYDRDNEQFF.

This chain links TRBV28 with TRBJ2-3; D is unresolved. Germline V gene data show CDR1 as MDHEN and CDR2 as SYDVKM. The CDR3 sequence is 16 residues long. V gave up 4 bases and J gave up 2 bases, with 16 bases separating them. In DNA form, the CDR3 reads TGTGCCAGCAGTTCATCTCCTTGGGCACCCACAGATACGCAGTATTTT. This encodes CASSSSPWAPTDTQYF. Filled out from reference TRBV28 and TRBJ2-3, the complete variable domain reads DVKVTQSSRYLVKRTGEKVFLECVQDMDHENMFWYRQDPGLGLRLIYFSYDVKMKEKGDIPEGYSVSREKKERFSLILESASTNQTSMYLCASSSSPWAPTDTQYFGPGTRLTVL.

The chain couples TRBV4-1 to TRBJ2-1, with 12 positions matching TRBD2. The germline V gene has CDR1 MGHRA and CDR2 YSYEKL. The junction had 8 bases not matched to a gene; V was cut back by 4 bases and J by 7 bases. The CDR3 contains 16 residues. The CDR3 coding sequence is TGCGCCAGCAGCCCGCACAGAGGGACTAGCGGGAATGAGCAGTTCTTC. Protein product: CASSPHRGTSGNEQFF.

This clone has a handful of counts. The chain employs TRBV4-1 and TRBJ1-5, with 12 bases fitting TRBD1. The J segment lost 0 bases and the V segment lost 0 bases, leaving 12 bases of the junction unmatched. There are 21 residues in the CDR3. Looked up from germline, CDR1 is MGHRA and CDR2 is YSYEKL. Written as DNA, the CDR3 is TGCGCCAGCAGCCAAGATTCGTCCGGGACAGGGGGCGAAGATAGCAATCAGCCCCAGCATTTT. It translates to CASSQDSSGTGGEDSNQPQHF.

This clone was found a few times. This chain connects TRBV10-3 to TRBJ2-5, with TRBD2 matching 7 bases. In germline, CDR1 is ENHRY, CDR2 SYGVKD. The V and J ends lost 3 bases and 5 bases, in that order; junction bases with no gene match: 3. The CDR3 runs to 13 residues. CDR3 coding DNA: TGTGCCATCAGTGATGGGGGGGTGGAGACCCAGTACTTC. Translation gives CAISDGGVETQYF.

V and J are TRBV4-1 and TRBJ2-2; tentative D call: TRBD2 (5 bases). The CDR3 length is 13 residues. CDR1 and CDR2 (germline): MGHRA, YSYEKL. Trimming left V 0 bases short and J 9 bases short, with 8 bases between. The CDR3 nucleotides read TGCGCCAGCAGCCAAGACGGGGAAAGGGAGCTGTTTTTT. Protein sequence: CASSQDGERELFF.

The rearrangement joins TRBV7-2 to TRBJ1-2, with D hard to call. The V gene lost 0 bases and the J gene lost 2 bases, with 7 bases spanning the gap. CDR1 and CDR2 (germline): SGHTA, FQGNSA. This CDR3 contains 14 residues. CDR3 in DNA: TGTGCCAGCAGCTTAGCAACGGGGAACTATGGCTACACCTTC. Its protein is CASSLATGNYGYTF.

This clone was seen just once. The genes are TRBV5-1 and TRBJ2-2; maybe TRBD2 (6 bases). This CDR3 has 13 residues. CDR1 and CDR2 from the germline V gene are SGHRS and YFSETQ. Trimming shortened V by 5 bases and J by 4 bases, and 9 bases separated the two germline ends. The CDR3 coding sequence is TGCGCCAGCAGGTTCGGGAGCACCGGGGAGCTGTTTTTT. Translation: CASRFGSTGELFF. The full variable domain, with the rest looked up from reference TRBV5-1 and TRBJ2-2, is KAGVTQTPRYLIKTRGQQVTLSCSPISGHRSVSWYQQTPGQGLQFLFEYFSETQRNKGNFPGRFSGRQFSNSRSEMNVSTLELGDSALYLCASRFGSTGELFFGEGSRLTVL.

The chain joins TRBV29-1 to TRBJ2-1, with D perhaps TRBD1 (8 bases). The CDR3 loop spans 15 amino acids. V lost 6 bases to trimming and J lost 4 bases, with 19 bases between them. In germline, CDR1 is SQVTM, CDR2 ANQGSEA. This CDR3 is CSVHGQGLTYNEQFF. The CDR3 nucleotides read TGCAGCGTCCACGGACAGGGACTAACTTACAATGAGCAGTTCTTC.

The chain joins TRBV6-5 to TRBJ2-3; 7 nucleotides align to TRBD1. Unmatched junction bases numbered 7, after V lost 4 bases and J lost 0 bases. This CDR3 region has 16 residues. Germline values: CDR1 MNHEY, CDR2 SVGAGI. The CDR3 spells CASSLRQGLSTDTQYF. The CDR3 DNA is TGTGCCAGCAGTTTGCGACAGGGCCTTAGCACAGATACGCAGTATTTT.

This rearrangement joins TRBV5-1 to TRBJ2-5; 8 bases match TRBD1. CDR1 and CDR2 from the germline V gene are SGHRS and YFSETQ. Trimming took 0 bases from V and 5 from J; bases not matched to a gene: 9. This CDR3 contains 16 residues. The CDR3 loop is CASSLEGAGGVETQYF. The CDR3 DNA is TGCGCCAGCAGCTTGGAGGGGGCAGGGGGCGTCGAGACCCAGTACTTC. The full variable domain, rest sourced from reference TRBV5-1 and TRBJ2-5, is KAGVTQTPRYLIKTRGQQVTLSCSPISGHRSVSWYQQTPGQGLQFLFEYFSETQRNKGNFPGRFSGRQFSNSRSEMNVSTLELGDSALYLCASSLEGAGGVETQYFGPGTRLLVL.

V and J are TRBV27 and TRBJ1-1; TRBD1 matches at 9 bases. The J segment lost 8 bases and the V segment lost 5 bases, leaving 6 bases of the junction unmatched. The V gene's germline CDR1 is MNHEY and CDR2 SMNVEV (reference sequence). The length of the CDR3 is 13 residues. CDR3 amino acids: CASSPRTGEEAFF. The CDR3 DNA is TGTGCCAGCAGTCCCCGGACAGGGGAGGAAGCTTTCTTT.

V gene TRBV28 combines with J gene TRBJ2-5; 9 bases match TRBD1. CDR1 is MDHEN, CDR2 SYDVKM, per germline. The CDR3 loop spans 15 amino acids. With V trimmed by 0 bases and J by 2 bases, 1 base remained unmatched. CDR3 sequence (DNA): TGTGCCAGCAGTTTATGGGGGACAGGGCAAGAGACCCAGTACTTC. This encodes CASSLWGTGQETQYF.

V is TRBV5-4 and J is TRBJ2-5; the D is unclear. This CDR3 comprises 16 residues. From germline, CDR1 is SGHNT and CDR2 YYREEE (reference sequence). With 0 bases removed from V and 4 bases from J, the gap between germline ends came to 16 bases. Written as DNA, the CDR3 is TGTGCCAGCAGCTTGGGAGCTCGGGTGGTCCCAGAGACCCAGTACTTC. Amino acids: CASSLGARVVPETQYF.

This rearrangement joins TRBV7-8 to TRBJ1-1; D remains unclear. CDR1 and CDR2 (germline): SGHVS, FQNEAQ. The CDR3 sequence is 13 residues long. Trimming took off 3 bases at V and 1 base at J, with 6 bases between the two ends. In nucleotides, the CDR3 is TGTGCCAGCAGCTTCCAGGAGAACACTGAAGCTTTCTTT. Its translation: CASSFQENTEAFF.

The chain has TRBV29-1 and TRBJ1-1; D is undetermined. This CDR3 has 13 residues. Germline lookup yields CDR1 SQVTM and CDR2 ANQGSEA. V was cut by 0 bases and J by 1 base, with 6 bases left in between. CDR3 in amino acids: CSVEERANTEAFF. The CDR3 DNA follows: TGCAGCGTTGAAGAGAGGGCGAACACTGAAGCTTTCTTT. Together with reference TRBV29-1 and TRBJ1-1, the CDR3 gives the full variable domain: SAVISQKPSRDICQRGTSLTIQCQVDSQVTMMFWYRQQPGQSLTLIATANQGSEATYESGFVIDKFPISRPNLTFSTLTVSNMSPEDSSIYLCSVEERANTEAFFGQGTRLTVV.

V is TRBV7-2 and J is TRBJ2-2; D is unresolved. The ends were cut back, 5 bases at V and 6 bases at J, with 16 bases in the middle. Germline loops: CDR1 SGHTA, CDR2 FQGNSA. The CDR3 consists of 15 residues. The CDR3: CASSAALGSSGELFF. The CDR3 DNA follows: TGTGCCAGCAGCGCCGCCCTAGGTAGCTCCGGGGAGCTGTTTTTT. The full variable domain, completed using reference TRBV7-2 and TRBJ2-2, is GAGVSQSPSNKVTEKGKDVELRCDPISGHTALYWYRQSLGQGLEFLIYFQGNSAPDKSGLPSDRFSAERTGGSVSTLTIQRTQQEDSAVYLCASSAALGSSGELFFGEGSRLTVL.

This rearrangement joins TRBV11-2 to TRBJ2-5; possibly TRBD1 for D (6 bases). Per germline, CDR1 SGHAT and CDR2 FQNNGV. There are 15 residues in the CDR3. V lost 3 bases and J lost 3, with 14 bases in between. Here the CDR3 reads CASSLTMDSKETQYF. DNA of the CDR3: TGTGCCAGCAGCTTGACCATGGACAGTAAAGAGACCCAGTACTTC.

The CDR3 region is CASTSQGPRTDTQYF. The CDR3, as DNA: TGTGCCAGTACTTCCCAGGGCCCACGCACAGATACGCAGTATTTT. The rearrangement links TRBV19 to TRBJ2-3, with D possibly matching TRBD1 (5 bases). V was clipped by 7 bases and J by 1 base, with 15 bases between them. The CDR3 loop spans 15 amino acids. CDR1 and CDR2 (germline): LNHDA, SQIVND (reference sequence). Full variable domain (remainder filled in from reference TRBV19 and TRBJ2-3): DGGITQSPKYLFRKEGQNVTLSCEQNLNHDAMYWYRQDPGQGLRLIYYSQIVNDFQKGDIAEGYSVSREKKESFPLTVTSAQKNPTAFYLCASTSQGPRTDTQYFGPGTRLTVL.